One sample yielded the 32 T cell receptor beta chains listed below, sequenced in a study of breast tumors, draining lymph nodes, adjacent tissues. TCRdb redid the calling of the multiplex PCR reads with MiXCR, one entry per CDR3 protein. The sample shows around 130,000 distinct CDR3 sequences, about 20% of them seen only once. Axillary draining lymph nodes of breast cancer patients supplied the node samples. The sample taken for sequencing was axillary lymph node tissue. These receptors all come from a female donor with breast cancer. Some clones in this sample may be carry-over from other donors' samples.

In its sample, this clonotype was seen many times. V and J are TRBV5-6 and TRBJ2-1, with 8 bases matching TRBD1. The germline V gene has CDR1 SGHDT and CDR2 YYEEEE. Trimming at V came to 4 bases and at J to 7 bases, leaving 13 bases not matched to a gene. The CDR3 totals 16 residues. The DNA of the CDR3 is TGTGCCAGCAGCCTCCTACAGGGGGTAGTGGGGAATGAGCAGTTCTTC. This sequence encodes CASSLLQGVVGNEQFF.

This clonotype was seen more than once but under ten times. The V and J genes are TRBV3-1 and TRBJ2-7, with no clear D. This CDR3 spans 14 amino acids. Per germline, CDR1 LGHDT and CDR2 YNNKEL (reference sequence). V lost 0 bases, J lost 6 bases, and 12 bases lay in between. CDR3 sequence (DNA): TGTGCCAGCAGCCAAGATCGGATTGTGGGCGAGCAGTACTTC. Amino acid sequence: CASSQDRIVGEQYF.

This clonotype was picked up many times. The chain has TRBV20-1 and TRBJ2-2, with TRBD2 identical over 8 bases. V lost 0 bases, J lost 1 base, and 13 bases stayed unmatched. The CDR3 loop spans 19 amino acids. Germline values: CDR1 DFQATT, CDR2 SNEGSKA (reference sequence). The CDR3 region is CSARDREGLAGLNTGELFF. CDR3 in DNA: TGCAGTGCTAGAGATCGGGAGGGCCTCGCGGGGTTGAACACCGGGGAGCTGTTTTTT.

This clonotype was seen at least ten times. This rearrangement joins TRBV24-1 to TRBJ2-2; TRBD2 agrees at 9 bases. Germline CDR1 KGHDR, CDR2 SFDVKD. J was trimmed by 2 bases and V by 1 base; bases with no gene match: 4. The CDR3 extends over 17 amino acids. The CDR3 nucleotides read TGTGCCACCAGTGATTTTGGCGGGAGGGCAAACACCGGGGAGCTGTTTTTT. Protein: CATSDFGGRANTGELFF.

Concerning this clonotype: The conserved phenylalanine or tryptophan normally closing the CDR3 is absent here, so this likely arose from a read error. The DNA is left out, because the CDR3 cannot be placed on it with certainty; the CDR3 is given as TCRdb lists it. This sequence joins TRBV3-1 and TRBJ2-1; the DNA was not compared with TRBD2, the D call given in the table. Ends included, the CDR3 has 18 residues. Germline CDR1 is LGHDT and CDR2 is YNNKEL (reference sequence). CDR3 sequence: CASSQLSRRAKSYNEQSL.

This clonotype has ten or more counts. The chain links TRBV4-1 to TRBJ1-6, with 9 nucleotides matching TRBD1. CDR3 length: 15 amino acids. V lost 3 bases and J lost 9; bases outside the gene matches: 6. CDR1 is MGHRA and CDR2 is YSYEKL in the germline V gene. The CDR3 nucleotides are TGCGCCAGCAGCCAGAGGCCGGGACAGGGTTCACCCCTCCACTTT. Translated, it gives CASSQRPGQGSPLHF.

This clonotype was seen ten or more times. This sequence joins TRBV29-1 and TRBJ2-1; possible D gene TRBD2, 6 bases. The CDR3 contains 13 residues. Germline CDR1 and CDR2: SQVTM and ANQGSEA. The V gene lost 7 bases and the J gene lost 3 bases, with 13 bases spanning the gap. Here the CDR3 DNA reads TGCAGCGCGGGACTTCAGAACTACAATGAGCAGTTCTTC. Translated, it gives CSAGLQNYNEQFF.

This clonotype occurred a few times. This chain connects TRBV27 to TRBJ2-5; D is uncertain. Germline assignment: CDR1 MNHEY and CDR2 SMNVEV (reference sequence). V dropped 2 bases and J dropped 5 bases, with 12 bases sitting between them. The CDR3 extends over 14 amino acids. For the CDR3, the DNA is TGTGCCAGCAGTTTAGCGCCAGGTCAGGAGACCCAGTACTTC. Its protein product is CASSLAPGQETQYF.

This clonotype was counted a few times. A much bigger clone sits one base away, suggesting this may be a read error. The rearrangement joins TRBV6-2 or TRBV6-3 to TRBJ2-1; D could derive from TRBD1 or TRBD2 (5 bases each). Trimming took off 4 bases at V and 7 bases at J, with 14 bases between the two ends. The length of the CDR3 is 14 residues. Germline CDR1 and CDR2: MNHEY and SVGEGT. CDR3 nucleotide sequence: TGTGCCAGCAGTTGGGACCTGGGGACGAATGAGCAGTTCTTC. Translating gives CASSWDLGTNEQFF.

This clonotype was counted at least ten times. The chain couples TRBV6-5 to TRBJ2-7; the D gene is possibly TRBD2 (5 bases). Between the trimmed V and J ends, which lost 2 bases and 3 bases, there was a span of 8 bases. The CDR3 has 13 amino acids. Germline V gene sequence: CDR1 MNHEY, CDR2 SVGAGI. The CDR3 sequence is CASSYERHYEQYF. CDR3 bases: TGTGCCAGCAGTTACGAGCGGCACTACGAGCAGTACTTC.

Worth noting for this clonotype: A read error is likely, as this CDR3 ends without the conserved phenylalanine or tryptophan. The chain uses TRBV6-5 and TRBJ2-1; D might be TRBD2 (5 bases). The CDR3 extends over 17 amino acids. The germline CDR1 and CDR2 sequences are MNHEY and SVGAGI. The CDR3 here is CASSYPSGMGSYNEQFL. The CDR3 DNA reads TGCGCCAGCAGTTACCCTAGTGGGATGGGGAGTTACAATGAGCAGTTCCTC.

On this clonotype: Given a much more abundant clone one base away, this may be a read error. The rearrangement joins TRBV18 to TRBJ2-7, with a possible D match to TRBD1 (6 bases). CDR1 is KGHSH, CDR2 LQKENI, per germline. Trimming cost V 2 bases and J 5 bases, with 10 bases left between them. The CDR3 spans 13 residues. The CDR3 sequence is CASSPGTINEQYF. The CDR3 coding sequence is TGTGCCAGCTCACCAGGGACAATAAACGAGCAGTACTTC. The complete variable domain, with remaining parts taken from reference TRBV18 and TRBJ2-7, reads NAGVMQNPRHLVRRRGQEARLRCSPMKGHSHVYWYRQLPEEGLKFMVYLQKENIIDESGMPKERFSAEFPKEGPSILRIQQVVRGDSAAYFCASSPGTINEQYFGPGTRLTVT.

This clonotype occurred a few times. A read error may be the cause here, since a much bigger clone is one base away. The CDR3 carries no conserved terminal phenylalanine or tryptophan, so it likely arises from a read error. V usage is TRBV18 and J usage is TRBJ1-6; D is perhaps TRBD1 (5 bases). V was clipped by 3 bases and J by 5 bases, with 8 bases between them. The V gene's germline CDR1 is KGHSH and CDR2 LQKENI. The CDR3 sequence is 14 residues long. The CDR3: CASSPAGDNSPLHS. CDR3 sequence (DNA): TGTGCCAGCTCACCCGCGGGGGATAATTCACCCCTCCACTCT.

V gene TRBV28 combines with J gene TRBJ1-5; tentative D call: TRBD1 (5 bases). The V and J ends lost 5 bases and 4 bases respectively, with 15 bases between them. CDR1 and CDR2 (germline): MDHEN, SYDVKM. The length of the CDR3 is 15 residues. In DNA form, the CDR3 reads TGTGCCAGCAGTCCCGTAAGTGGGGGGAATCAGCCCCAGCATTTT. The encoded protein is CASSPVSGGNQPQHF.

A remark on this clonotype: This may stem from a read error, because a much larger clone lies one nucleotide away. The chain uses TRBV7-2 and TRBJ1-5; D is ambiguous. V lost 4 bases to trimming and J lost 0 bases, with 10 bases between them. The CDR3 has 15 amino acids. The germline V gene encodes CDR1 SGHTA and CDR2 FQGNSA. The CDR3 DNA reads TGTGCCAGCAGCTCGATCGCCAATAGCAATCAGCCCCAGCATTTT. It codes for CASSSIANSNQPQHF.

The CDR3 DNA sequence: TGTGCCACCAGCAGAGAAGGATGGGATGAAGCTTTCTTT. This encodes CATSREGWDEAFF. V is TRBV15 and J is TRBJ1-1; D is ambiguous. V dropped 0 bases and J dropped 7 bases, with 9 bases sitting between them. Germline V gives CDR1 LNHNV, CDR2 YYDKDF (reference sequence). CDR3 length: 13 residues.

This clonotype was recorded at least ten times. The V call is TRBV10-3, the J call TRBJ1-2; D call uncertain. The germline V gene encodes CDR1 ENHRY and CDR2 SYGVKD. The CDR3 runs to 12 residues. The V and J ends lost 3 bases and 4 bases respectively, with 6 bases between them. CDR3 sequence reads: CAISERVYGYTF. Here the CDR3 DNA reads TGTGCCATCAGTGAAAGGGTCTATGGCTACACCTTC.

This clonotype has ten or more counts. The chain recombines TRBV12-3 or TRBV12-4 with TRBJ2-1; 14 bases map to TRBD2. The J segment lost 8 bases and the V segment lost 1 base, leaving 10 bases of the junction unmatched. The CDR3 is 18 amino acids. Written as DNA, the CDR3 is TGTGCCAGCAGTTTAGATCTGGGACTAGCGGGAGAGGTGGATGAGCAGTTCTTC. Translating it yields CASSLDLGLAGEVDEQFF.

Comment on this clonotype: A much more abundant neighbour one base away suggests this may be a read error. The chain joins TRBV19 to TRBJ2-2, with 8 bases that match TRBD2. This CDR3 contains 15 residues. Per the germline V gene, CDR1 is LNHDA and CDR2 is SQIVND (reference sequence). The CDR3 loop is CASSLSGINTGELSF. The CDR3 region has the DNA TGTGCCAGTAGTCTTAGCGGGATCAACACCGGGGAGCTGTCTTTT.

This chain's CDR3 is CASSPTGVNNEKLFF. The CDR3, as DNA: TGTGCCAGCTCACCAACCGGGGTAAATAATGAAAAACTGTTTTTT. The V call is TRBV18, the J call TRBJ1-4; D unresolved. This CDR3 spans 15 amino acids. Germline loops: CDR1 KGHSH, CDR2 LQKENI. V was trimmed by 2 bases and J by 4 bases, leaving 11 bases between them.

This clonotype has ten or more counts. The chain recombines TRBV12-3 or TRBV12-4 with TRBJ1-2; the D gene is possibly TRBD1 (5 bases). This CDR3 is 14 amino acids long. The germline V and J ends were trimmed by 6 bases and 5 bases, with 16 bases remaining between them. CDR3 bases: TGTGCCAGCAGCCCCTTGACCCGGGGGTATGGCTACACCTTC. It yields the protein CASSPLTRGYGYTF.

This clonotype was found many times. CDR3 DNA sequence: TGTGCCAGCCGACCGGAGGGCCACTACAATGAGCAGTTCTTC. Amino acids: CASRPEGHYNEQFF. The chain recombines TRBV6-6 with TRBJ2-1; weak D call: TRBD2 (6 bases). V lost 8 bases to trimming and J lost 3 bases, with 14 bases between them. The CDR3 consists of 14 residues. CDR1 is MNHNY and CDR2 is SVGAGI in the germline V gene (reference sequence).

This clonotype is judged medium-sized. CDR3 amino acids: CATSDLSPRAYEQYF. DNA of the CDR3: TGTGCCACCAGTGATTTGAGCCCCAGGGCCTACGAGCAGTACTTC. The chain joins TRBV24-1 to TRBJ2-7; a weak D match, TRBD1 (5 bases). Deletions cut 0 bases from V and 2 bases from J, with 10 bases between. The CDR3 loop spans 15 amino acids. Germline assignment: CDR1 KGHDR and CDR2 SFDVKD.

The CDR3 reads CASSPYRQGQSAYEQYF. In DNA, the CDR3 is TGTGCCAGCAGTCCTTACCGACAGGGCCAGAGCGCCTACGAGCAGTACTTC. The rearrangement links TRBV28 to TRBJ2-7, with 7 nucleotides matching TRBD1. J lost 2 bases, V lost 5 bases, and 15 bases had no gene match. From germline, CDR1 is MDHEN and CDR2 SYDVKM. The CDR3 runs 17 residues.

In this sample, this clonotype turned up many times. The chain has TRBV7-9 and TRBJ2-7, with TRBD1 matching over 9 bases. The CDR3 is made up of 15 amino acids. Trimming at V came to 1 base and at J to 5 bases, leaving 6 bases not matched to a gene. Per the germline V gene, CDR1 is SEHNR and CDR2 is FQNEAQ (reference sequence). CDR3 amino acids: CASSLGDRAVHEQYF. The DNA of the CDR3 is TGTGCCAGCAGCTTAGGGGACAGGGCCGTCCACGAGCAGTACTTC.

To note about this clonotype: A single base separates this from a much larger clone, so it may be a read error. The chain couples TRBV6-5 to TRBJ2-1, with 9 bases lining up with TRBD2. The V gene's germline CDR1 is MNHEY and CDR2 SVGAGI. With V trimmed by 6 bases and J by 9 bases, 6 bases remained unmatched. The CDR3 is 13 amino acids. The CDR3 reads CASSSGTSLEQFF. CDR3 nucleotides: TGTGCCAGCAGCTCCGGGACTAGCCTTGAGCAGTTCTTC.

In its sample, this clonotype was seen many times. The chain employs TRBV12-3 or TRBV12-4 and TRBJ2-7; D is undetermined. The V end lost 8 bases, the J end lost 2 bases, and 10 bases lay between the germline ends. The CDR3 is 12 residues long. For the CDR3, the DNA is TGTGCCAGCGGCTCGACGACCTACGAGCAGTACTTC. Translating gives CASGSTTYEQYF.

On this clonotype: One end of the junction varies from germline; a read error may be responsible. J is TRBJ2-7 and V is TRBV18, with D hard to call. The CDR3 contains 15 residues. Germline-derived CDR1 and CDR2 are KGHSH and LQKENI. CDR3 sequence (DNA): TGTGCCGGCTCACCACCGGGTCAGGAAGCCTACGAGCAGTCCTTC. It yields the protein CAGSPPGQEAYEQSF.

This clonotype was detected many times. CDR3 DNA sequence: TGCGCCAGCAGACCAACACCTAGCGGGAGCTCCTACAATGAGCAGTTCTTC. It codes for CASRPTPSGSSYNEQFF. The chain combines TRBV4-1 with TRBJ2-1; 10 bases are a match to TRBD2. The CDR3 runs to 17 residues. CDR1 and CDR2 from the germline V gene are MGHRA and YSYEKL. V shed 6 bases, J shed 0 bases, and the junction held 8 bases outside the gene matches.

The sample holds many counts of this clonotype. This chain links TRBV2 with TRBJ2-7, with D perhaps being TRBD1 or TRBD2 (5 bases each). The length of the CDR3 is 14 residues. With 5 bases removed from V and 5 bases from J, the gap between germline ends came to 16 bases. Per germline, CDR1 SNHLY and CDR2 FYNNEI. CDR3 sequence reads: CASSLPGAEHEQYF. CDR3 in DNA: TGTGCCAGCAGTCTCCCCGGGGCCGAGCACGAGCAGTACTTC.

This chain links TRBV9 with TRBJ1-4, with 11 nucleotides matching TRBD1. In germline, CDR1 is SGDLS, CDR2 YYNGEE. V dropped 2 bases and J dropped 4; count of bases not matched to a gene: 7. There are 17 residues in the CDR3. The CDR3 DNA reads TGTGCCAGCAGCGTGGGGAGGACAGGGGGCTTTAATGAAAAACTGTTTTTT. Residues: CASSVGRTGGFNEKLFF.

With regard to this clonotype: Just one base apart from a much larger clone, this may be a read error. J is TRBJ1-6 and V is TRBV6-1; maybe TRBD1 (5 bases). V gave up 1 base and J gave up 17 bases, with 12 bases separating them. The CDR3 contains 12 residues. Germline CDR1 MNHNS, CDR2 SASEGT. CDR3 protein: CASSEVVGGFHF. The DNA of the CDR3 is TGTGCCAGCAGTGAAGTAGTCGGGGGTTTCCACTTT.